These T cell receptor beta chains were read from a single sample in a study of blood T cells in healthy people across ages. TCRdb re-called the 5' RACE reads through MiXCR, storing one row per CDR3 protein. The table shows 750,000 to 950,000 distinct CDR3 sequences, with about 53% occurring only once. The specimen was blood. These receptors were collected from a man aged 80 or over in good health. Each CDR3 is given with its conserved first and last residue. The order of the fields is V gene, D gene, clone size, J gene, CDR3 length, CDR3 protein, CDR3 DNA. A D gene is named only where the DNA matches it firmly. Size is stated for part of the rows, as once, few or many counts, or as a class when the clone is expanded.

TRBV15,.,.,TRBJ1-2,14,CATSRDRTSYGYTF,TGTGCCACCAGCAGAGATCGGACCTCCTATGGCTACACCTTC
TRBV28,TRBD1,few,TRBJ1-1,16,CASSLLRGQGNTEAFF,TGTGCCAGCAGTCTCCTACGGGGACAGGGGAACACTGAAGCTTTCTTT
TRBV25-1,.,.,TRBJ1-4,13,CASTGQTGEKLFF,TGTGCCAGCACCGGACAGACGGGAGAAAAACTGTTTTTT
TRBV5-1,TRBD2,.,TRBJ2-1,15,CASSLRAGVGNEQFF,TGCGCCAGCAGCTTGCGAGCGGGAGTGGGTAATGAGCAGTTCTTC
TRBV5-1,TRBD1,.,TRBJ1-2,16,CASSWTGQGENYGYTF,TGCGCCAGCAGCTGGACAGGACAGGGGGAAAACTATGGCTACACCTTC
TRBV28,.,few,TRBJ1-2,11,CARSEFYGYTF,TGTGCCAGGTCCGAGTTTTATGGCTACACCTTC
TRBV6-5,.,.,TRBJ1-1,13,CASSSRNRAEAFF,TGTGCCAGCAGTTCGCGTAACAGGGCTGAAGCTTTCTTT
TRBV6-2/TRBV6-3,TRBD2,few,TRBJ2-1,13,CATGGIYNNEQFF,TGTGCCACGGGGGGGATTTATAACAATGAGCAGTTCTTC
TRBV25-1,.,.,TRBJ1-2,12,CTSSGGPYGYTF,TGTACCAGCAGTGGCGGCCCCTATGGCTACACCTTC
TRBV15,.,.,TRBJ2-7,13,CATSREVSGEQYF,TGTGCCACCAGCAGAGAGGTCTCGGGGGAGCAGTACTTC
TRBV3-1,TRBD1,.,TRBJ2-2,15,CASSPGTGDTGELFF,TGTGCCAGCAGCCCGGGGACAGGGGACACCGGGGAGCTGTTTTTT
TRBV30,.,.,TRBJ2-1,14,CAWSVGGGLYGQFF,TGTGCCTGGAGTGTTGGAGGGGGGCTGTACGGGCAGTTCTTC
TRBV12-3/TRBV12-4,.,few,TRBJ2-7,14,CASSPDRNPYEQYF,TGTGCCAGCAGCCCAGACAGGAACCCCTACGAGCAGTACTTC
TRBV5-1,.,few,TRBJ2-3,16,CASSLVLEPSTDTQYF,TGCGCCAGCAGCTTGGTATTAGAACCAAGCACAGATACGCAGTATTTT
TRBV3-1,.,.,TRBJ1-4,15,CASSQNRLPNEKLFF,TGTGCCAGCAGCCAAAACAGGCTTCCTAATGAAAAACTGTTTTTT
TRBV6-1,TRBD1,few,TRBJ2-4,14,CASSATGGKDIQYF,TGTGCCAGCAGTGCGACAGGGGGCAAGGACATTCAGTACTTC
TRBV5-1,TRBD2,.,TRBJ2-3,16,CASSLETGRSTDTQYF,TGCGCCAGCAGCTTGGAGACCGGGAGGAGCACAGATACGCAGTATTTT
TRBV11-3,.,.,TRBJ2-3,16,CASSLEGGRGTDTQYF,TGTGCCAGCAGCTTAGAAGGAGGTCGGGGTACAGATACGCAGTATTTT
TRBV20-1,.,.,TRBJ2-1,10,CSASKLEQFF,TGCAGTGCTAGTAAGCTCGAGCAGTTCTTC
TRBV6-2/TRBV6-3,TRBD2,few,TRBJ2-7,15,CASRPTSGTLYEQYF,TGTGCCAGCAGGCCGACTAGCGGGACTTTATACGAGCAGTACTTC
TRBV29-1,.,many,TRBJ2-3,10,CSSDTDTQYF,TGCAGCAGCGACACAGATACGCAGTATTTT
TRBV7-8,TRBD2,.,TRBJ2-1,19,CASSSSGLAGANTYNEQFF,TGTGCCAGCAGCTCATCGGGACTAGCGGGCGCGAACACCTACAATGAGCAGTTCTTC
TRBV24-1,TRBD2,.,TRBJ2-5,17,CATSAGTSGRSFETQYF,TGTGCCACCAGTGCAGGGACTAGCGGGAGAAGTTTCGAGACCCAGTACTTC
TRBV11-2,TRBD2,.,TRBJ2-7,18,CASSLGGTSVPNWYEQYF,TGTGCCAGCAGCTTAGGAGGGACTAGCGTCCCGAATTGGTACGAGCAGTACTTC
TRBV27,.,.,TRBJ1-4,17,CASSFSWRRGPNEKLFF,TGTGCCAGCAGTTTTAGTTGGCGGAGGGGCCCGAATGAAAAACTGTTTTTT
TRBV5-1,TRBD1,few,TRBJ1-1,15,CASRSPGQLNTEAFF,TGCGCCAGTAGATCACCGGGACAGCTAAACACTGAAGCTTTCTTT
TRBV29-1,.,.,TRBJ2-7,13,CSAYTDRTYEQYF,TGCAGCGCCTATACCGACCGGACCTACGAGCAGTACTTC
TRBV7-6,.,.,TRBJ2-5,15,CASSLAPSSVETQYF,TGTGCCAGCAGCTTAGCCCCGAGTAGCGTTGAGACCCAGTACTTC
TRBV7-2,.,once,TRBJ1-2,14,CAGSRREIDYGYTF,TGTGCCGGCAGCCGGCGGGAAATAGACTATGGCTACACCTTC
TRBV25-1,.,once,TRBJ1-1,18,CASSPPGGRGNENTEAFF,TGTGCCAGCAGCCCTCCGGGGGGCAGGGGAAATGAGAACACTGAAGCTTTCTTT
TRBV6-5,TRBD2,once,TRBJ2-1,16,CASSSGAGAGNNEQFF,TGTGCCAGCAGTTCTGGAGCGGGAGCGGGGAACAATGAGCAGTTCTTC
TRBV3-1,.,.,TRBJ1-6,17,CASSQEGRAGKNSPLHF,TGTGCCAGCAGCCAAGAAGGAAGGGCCGGGAAAAATTCACCCCTCCACTTT
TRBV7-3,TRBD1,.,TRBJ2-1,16,CASSLVGTGVQNEQFF,TGTGCCAGCAGCTTAGTAGGGACAGGGGTCCAAAATGAGCAGTTCTTC
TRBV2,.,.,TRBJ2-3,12,CASHRTGGYAYF,TGTGCCAGCCATCGGACTGGGGGATACGCGTATTTT
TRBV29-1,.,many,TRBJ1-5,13,CSVGDSQDQPQHF,TGCAGCGTCGGCGACAGCCAAGATCAGCCCCAGCATTTT
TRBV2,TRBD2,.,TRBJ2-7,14,CASRVSGAAYEQYF,TGTGCCAGCAGGGTTAGCGGGGCAGCCTACGAGCAGTACTTC
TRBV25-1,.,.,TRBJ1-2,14,CASSESGGMRGYTF,TGTGCCAGCAGTGAATCCGGGGGCATGAGAGGCTACACCTTC